The 27 T cell receptor beta chains below were found in one sample sequenced in a study of blood T cell repertoires in COVID-19. Produced via immunoSEQ multiplex PCR; TCRdb's table is partial and in-frame only. The sample holds some 150,000 clones, roughly 80% seen once. The specimen was peripheral blood. The receptors come from a man older than 75 with acute or convalescent COVID-19.

The V gene is TRBV6-5, the J gene TRBJ1-5; D is unresolved. Trimming removed 7 bases from V and 0 bases from J, with 7 bases in between. Germline CDR1 reads MNHEY; CDR2 reads SVGAGI. The CDR3 sequence is 13 residues long. The CDR3 region has the DNA TGTGCCAGCATTCCGTATAGCAATCAGCCCCAGCATTTT. Amino acid sequence: CASIPYSNQPQHF.

The chain is built from TRBV27 and TRBJ2-5; 7 positions agree with TRBD1. The CDR3 loop spans 13 amino acids. Germline assignment: CDR1 MNHEY and CDR2 SMNVEV (reference sequence). Trimming at V came to 6 bases and at J to 2 bases, leaving 3 bases not matched to a gene. CDR3 nucleotides: TGTGCCAGCAGGCGGACAGGACAAGAGACCCAGTACTTC. Its protein is CASRRTGQETQYF.

The V gene is TRBV11-3, the J gene TRBJ2-2; D is unresolved. Germline CDR1 is SGHNT and CDR2 is YENEEA. V gave up 5 bases and J gave up 0 bases, with 16 bases separating them. The CDR3 sequence is 17 residues long. DNA for the CDR3: TGTGCCAGCAGCCCTGCACCAGGAACGGCGAACACCGGGGAGCTGTTTTTT. As protein: CASSPAPGTANTGELFF.

The chain employs TRBV20-1 and TRBJ2-7; no clear D. This CDR3 is built from 11 residues. Trimming shortened V by 3 bases and J by 4 bases, and 7 bases separated the two germline ends. Germline values: CDR1 DFQATT, CDR2 SNEGSKA (reference sequence). The CDR3 sequence is CSASKQYEQYV. In nucleotides, the CDR3 is TGCAGTGCTAGCAAACAGTACGAGCAGTACGTC.

The V gene is TRBV5-1, the J gene TRBJ1-4; 8 bases match TRBD1. Germline CDR1 and CDR2: SGHRS and YFSETQ. The CDR3 consists of 14 residues. V lost 4 bases and J lost 7; bases outside the gene matches: 6. As DNA, the CDR3 is TGCGCCAGCAGCCCCGGACAGGGCGGTGAAAAACTGTTTTTT. Translating gives CASSPGQGGEKLFF.

The chain links TRBV3-1 (or the pseudogene TRBV3-2) to TRBJ1-2; D may be TRBD1 (5 bases). V lost 4 bases and J lost 5, with 14 bases in between. Germline CDR1 is LGHDT and CDR2 is YNNKEL (reference sequence). The CDR3 spans 14 residues. The CDR3 coding sequence is TGTGCCAGCAGCCCAGGATCTGGGGGGTATGGCTACACCTTC. Protein sequence: CASSPGSGGYGYTF.

The chain is built from TRBV2 and TRBJ2-7; tentative D call: TRBD2 (6 bases). Deletions cut 4 bases from V and 2 bases from J, with 18 bases between. CDR1 SNHLY and CDR2 FYNNEI come from the germline V gene. The CDR3 runs 16 residues. The CDR3 sequence is CASSALSVGGPYEQYF. CDR3 nucleotide sequence: TGTGCCAGCAGTGCCCTTTCGGTGGGGGGTCCCTACGAGCAGTACTTC.

The chain recombines TRBV6-6 with TRBJ1-6, with D tentatively TRBD1 (5 bases). Trimming cost V 3 bases and J 10 bases, with 13 bases left between them. Germline V gene sequence: CDR1 MNHNY, CDR2 SVGAGI (reference sequence). The length of the CDR3 is 14 residues. The CDR3 sequence: CASSYSGIESPLHF. CDR3 DNA sequence: TGTGCCAGCAGTTATTCAGGGATCGAATCACCCCTCCACTTT.

The chain recombines TRBV6-5 with TRBJ2-5, with TRBD1 matching 9 bases. V gave up 5 bases and J gave up 5 bases; unmatched junction bases: 6. This CDR3 has 14 residues. Germline V lookup: CDR1 MNHEY, CDR2 SVGAGI. The CDR3 DNA reads as TGTGCCAGCAGTAACGGAGGGACAGGGGAGACCCAGTACTTC. This translates into CASSNGGTGETQYF.

The chain carries TRBV18 and TRBJ2-1, with TRBD2 as a possible D gene (5 bases). Trimming cost V 2 bases and J 6 bases, with 14 bases left between them. The CDR3 is 15 amino acids. Germline CDR1 reads KGHSH; CDR2 reads LQKENI. The CDR3 sequence is CASSPRGSKGNEQFF. CDR3 coding DNA: TGTGCCAGCTCACCAAGAGGGAGTAAGGGCAATGAGCAGTTCTTC.

The gene calls are TRBV2 and TRBJ2-3; 9 nucleotides line up with TRBD2. Germline V lookup: CDR1 SNHLY, CDR2 FYNNEI. V gave up 6 bases and J gave up 3 bases; unmatched junction bases: 13. The CDR3 runs to 17 residues. The CDR3: CASRGIPGLALTDTQYF. The CDR3 DNA is TGTGCCAGCAGGGGGATACCGGGACTAGCATTGACAGATACGCAGTATTTT.

This CDR3 is CASSLERFNTEAFF. As DNA, the CDR3 is TGTGCCAGCAGCTTAGAACGGTTCAACACTGAAGCTTTCTTT. The rearrangement uses TRBV7-2 and TRBJ1-1; D is unresolved. Trimming took off 1 base at V and 2 bases at J, with 8 bases between the two ends. CDR1 is SGHTA, CDR2 FQGNSA, per germline. This CDR3 has 14 amino acids.

This clone appeared a few times. The V gene is TRBV2, the J gene TRBJ2-7; TRBD1 aligns across 8 bases. From germline, CDR1 is SNHLY and CDR2 FYNNEI. The CDR3 has 12 residues. V dropped 3 bases and J dropped 7; count of bases not matched to a gene: 2. Here the CDR3 DNA reads TGTGCCAGCAGTGAGACAGGGGATGAGCAGTACTTC. Translated, it gives CASSETGDEQYF.

The chain is built from TRBV5-1 and TRBJ1-2; 8 bases agree with TRBD1. The CDR3 consists of 13 residues. CDR1 SGHRS and CDR2 YFSETQ come from the germline V gene. V trimming: 5 bases; J trimming: 5 bases; junction bases outside the gene matches: 5. CDR3 sequence reads: CASRSTGGYGYTF. The DNA for the CDR3 is TGCGCCAGCAGGAGTACAGGGGGATATGGCTACACCTTC.

The rearrangement uses TRBV7-2 and TRBJ1-6; weak D call: TRBD1 (6 bases). Germline V gives CDR1 SGHTA, CDR2 FQGNSA. V lost 5 bases, J lost 0 bases, and 14 bases lay in between. The length of the CDR3 is 17 residues. The CDR3 DNA reads as TGTGCCAGCAGCACTGACAGGTTAAGCTCCTATAATTCACCCCTCCACTTT. Amino acid sequence: CASSTDRLSSYNSPLHF.

The CDR3 spells CSVDLHGYTF. In nucleotides, the CDR3 is TGCAGCGTTGACCTTCATGGCTACACCTTC. The chain couples TRBV29-1 to TRBJ1-2; D unclear. V was pared by 3 bases and J by 6 bases, with 5 bases between. The CDR3 covers 10 residues. CDR1 and CDR2 from the germline V gene are SQVTM and ANQGSEA.

The chain links TRBV28 to TRBJ1-2; no clear D. Germline V gives CDR1 MDHEN, CDR2 SYDVKM. The CDR3 contains 14 residues. Trimming shortened V by 1 base and J by 8 bases, and 14 bases separated the two germline ends. CDR3 DNA: TGTGCCAGCAGTTTATATGACACGGAGGGAGGCTACACCTTC. This translates into CASSLYDTEGGYTF.

The chain links TRBV5-1 to TRBJ1-1, with 7 bases identical to TRBD1. Germline V gene sequence: CDR1 SGHRS, CDR2 YFSETQ. The CDR3 spans 14 residues. V lost 4 bases to trimming and J lost 1 base; unmatched junction nucleotides: 4. CDR3 sequence (DNA): TGCGCCAGCAGCGTGCAGGGGGGGAACACTGAAGCTTTCTTT. Translated, it gives CASSVQGGNTEAFF.

V gene TRBV28 combines with J gene TRBJ1-1, with a weak D call TRBD1 (5 bases). Between the trimmed V and J ends, which lost 4 bases and 4 bases, there was a span of 13 bases. From germline, CDR1 is MDHEN and CDR2 SYDVKM. The CDR3 extends over 14 amino acids. CDR3 DNA sequence: TGTGCCAGCAGTTCCCCGGGGAGGGGCACTGAAGCTTTCTTT. Encoded protein: CASSSPGRGTEAFF. The entire variable domain, with the rest obtained from reference TRBV28 and TRBJ1-1, is as follows: DVKVTQSSRYLVKRTGEKVFLECVQDMDHENMFWYRQDPGLGLRLIYFSYDVKMKEKGDIPEGYSVSREKKERFSLILESASTNQTSMYLCASSSPGRGTEAFFGQGTRLTVV.

This clone was found many times. This sequence joins TRBV12-5 and TRBJ2-3, with TRBD1 matching 8 bases. The CDR3 extends over 15 amino acids. With 1 base clipped from V and 2 bases from J, the junction kept 2 bases outside the gene matches. Germline assignment: CDR1 LGHNT and CDR2 FRNRAP. In DNA form, the CDR3 reads TGTGCTAGTGGTTTGGACCAGGGGGCCACAGATACGCAGTATTTT. It is translated as CASGLDQGATDTQYF.

The gene calls are TRBV7-2 and TRBJ2-2, with TRBD2 matching 7 bases. Germline-derived CDR1 and CDR2 are SGHTA and FQGNSA. V shed 5 bases, J shed 1 base, and the junction held 7 bases outside the gene matches. CDR3 length: 16 amino acids. In DNA, the CDR3 is TGTGCCAGCAGCGCACGGGCGGGGGTGAACACCGGGGAGCTGTTTTTT. Translated: CASSARAGVNTGELFF. Complete variable domain (other parts from reference TRBV7-2 and TRBJ2-2): GAGVSQSPSNKVTEKGKDVELRCDPISGHTALYWYRQSLGQGLEFLIYFQGNSAPDKSGLPSDRFSAERTGGSVSTLTIQRTQQEDSAVYLCASSARAGVNTGELFFGEGSRLTVL.

V is TRBV10-3 and J is TRBJ2-3; 9 positions agree with TRBD1. This CDR3 comprises 12 residues. Trimming took 4 bases from V and 9 from J; bases not matched to a gene: 2. Germline assignment: CDR1 ENHRY and CDR2 SYGVKD. Here the CDR3 DNA reads TGTGCCATCAGTGCTGACAGGGGGACGCAGTATTTT. This gives the protein CAISADRGTQYF.

This clone was picked up a small number of times. V usage is TRBV29-1 and J usage is TRBJ1-1; TRBD1 agrees at 7 bases. The junction had 7 bases not matched to a gene; V was cut back by 4 bases and J by 8 bases. CDR1 is SQVTM, CDR2 ANQGSEA, per germline. The CDR3 spans 12 residues. The CDR3 is CSVVRGGGEAFF. The CDR3, as DNA: TGCAGCGTTGTTCGTGGAGGGGGCGAAGCTTTCTTT.

This clone was recorded only once. The CDR3: CASRIDSSTNEKLFF. The CDR3 region has the DNA TGTGCCAGCAGGATAGACAGTTCAACTAATGAAAAACTGTTTTTT. The V and J genes are TRBV2 and TRBJ1-4; a possible D gene is TRBD1 (5 bases). In germline, CDR1 is SNHLY, CDR2 FYNNEI. Trimming cost V 6 bases and J 0 bases, with 11 bases left between them. This CDR3 is built from 15 residues. Together with reference TRBV2 and TRBJ1-4, the CDR3 gives the full variable domain: EPEVTQTPSHQVTQMGQEVILRCVPISNHLYFYWYRQILGQKVEFLVSFYNNEISEKSEIFDDQFSVERPDGSNFTLKIRSTKLEDSAMYFCASRIDSSTNEKLFFGSGTQLSVL.

This clone was detected only once. The V gene is TRBV9, the J gene TRBJ1-6; 12 bases agree with TRBD1. This CDR3 is built from 16 residues. V dropped 3 bases and J dropped 5; count of bases not matched to a gene: 3. CDR1 is SGDLS and CDR2 is YYNGEE in the germline V gene. The CDR3 DNA reads TGTGCCAGCAGCGGAGGGACAGGGGGCAATAATTCACCCCTCCACTTT. It translates to CASSGGTGGNNSPLHF.

This sequence joins TRBV28 and TRBJ1-2, with 12 bases lining up with TRBD1. CDR1 and CDR2 (germline): MDHEN, SYDVKM. J gave up 4 bases and V 6 bases, and 9 bases lay outside the gene matches. The CDR3 covers 16 residues. The chain's CDR3 is CASSPGQGAQSYGYTF. CDR3 bases: TGTGCCAGCAGCCCGGGACAGGGGGCGCAAAGCTATGGCTACACCTTC.

This clone was observed once. This rearrangement joins TRBV11-1 to TRBJ1-1; D unclear. Looked up from germline, CDR1 is SGHAT and CDR2 is FQDESV (reference sequence). V lost 2 bases and J lost 1, with 11 bases in between. The CDR3 sequence is 15 residues long. The DNA of the CDR3 is TGTGCCAGCAGCTTATATTTTCGGGAGAACACTGAAGCTTTCTTT. Its translation: CASSLYFRENTEAFF.